Included here is one T cell receptor beta chain sequence, with context. This specimen belongs to a study of control samples from healthy donors and cancer patients. TCRdb's copy holds only in-frame clones and misses some; the assay was immunoSEQ multiplex PCR. The table lists about 130,000 clones, roughly 94% of them singletons. The receptor comes from a man aged 55-75 years with colorectal cancer. The sequenced sample was PBMCs.

CDR3 nucleotides: TGTGCCAGCTCTCCGGGGGCCTCCTACGAGCAGTACTTC. Its protein is CASSPGASYEQYF. This sequence joins TRBV18 and TRBJ2-7, with D perhaps given as TRBD1 or TRBD2 (6 bases each). CDR3 length equals 13 residues. V gave up 6 bases and J gave up 0 bases, with 9 bases separating them. The germline V gene encodes CDR1 KGHSH and CDR2 LQKENI.